The sequence of this TCR beta chain was determined in a study of T cells in localized non-small cell lung cancer. Study findings and constraints: Uninvolved adjacent lung, not tumor, had the highest T cell clonality. Heterogeneity within the tumor remains possible, as just one region underwent sequencing.

Produced via immunoSEQ multiplex PCR; TCRdb's table is partial and in-frame only. The sample carries more than 100,000 clones, about 90% recorded once. With V trimmed by 1 base and J by 7 bases, 9 bases remained unmatched. The CDR3 length is 14 residues. Germline CDR1 GTSNPN, CDR2 SVGIG (reference sequence). Worth noting for this clone: Its antigen is undetermined.

The chain recombines TRBV30 with TRBJ2-5; 7 bases are a match to TRBD2. This receptor was obtained from a female donor aged 60 or older with stage I lung adenocarcinoma. The source material was peripheral blood, sampled before any cancer treatment. CDR3 sequence reads: CAWSAGTIPTTQYF. In DNA, the CDR3 is TGTGCCTGGAGTGCCGGGACTATCCCAACGACCCAGTACTTC. Together with reference TRBV30 and TRBJ2-5, the CDR3 gives the full variable domain: SQTIHQWPATLVQPVGSPLSLECTVEGTSNPNLYWYRQAAGRGLQLLFYSVGIGQISSEVPQNLSASRPQDRQFILSSKKLLLSDSGFYLCAWSAGTIPTTQYFGPGTRLLVL.